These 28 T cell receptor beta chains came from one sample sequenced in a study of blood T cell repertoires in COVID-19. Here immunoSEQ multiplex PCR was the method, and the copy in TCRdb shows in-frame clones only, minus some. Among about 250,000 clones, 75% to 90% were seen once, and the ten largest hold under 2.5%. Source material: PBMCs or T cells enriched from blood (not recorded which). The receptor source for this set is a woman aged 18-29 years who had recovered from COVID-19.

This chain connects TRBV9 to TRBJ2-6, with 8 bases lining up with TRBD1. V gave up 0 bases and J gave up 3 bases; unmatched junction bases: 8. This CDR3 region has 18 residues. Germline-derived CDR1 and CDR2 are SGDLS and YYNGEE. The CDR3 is CASSVELRGQGGANVLTF. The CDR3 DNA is TGTGCCAGCAGCGTAGAACTCAGGGGGCAGGGTGGGGCCAACGTCCTGACTTTC.

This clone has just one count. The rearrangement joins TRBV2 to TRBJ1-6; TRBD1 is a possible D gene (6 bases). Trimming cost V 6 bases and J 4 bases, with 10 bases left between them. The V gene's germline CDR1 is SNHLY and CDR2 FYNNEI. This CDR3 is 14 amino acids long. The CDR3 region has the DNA TGTGCCAGCAGAGATACAGGGTATAATTCACCCCTCCACTTT. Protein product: CASRDTGYNSPLHF.

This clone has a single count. The CDR3 DNA reads TGTGCCTCGGACACGAATCCAAACACTGAAGCTTTCTTT. Residues: CASDTNPNTEAFF. This chain links TRBV30 with TRBJ1-1, with TRBD1 as a possible D gene (5 bases). The V and J ends lost 7 bases and 2 bases respectively, with 14 bases between them. CDR3 length: 13 amino acids. From germline, CDR1 is GTSNPN and CDR2 SVGIG (reference sequence). Supplemented by reference TRBV30 and TRBJ1-1, the full variable domain reads SQTIHQWPATLVQPVGSPLSLECTVEGTSNPNLYWYRQAAGRGLQLLFYSVGIGQISSEVPQNLSASRPQDRQFILSSKKLLLSDSGFYLCASDTNPNTEAFFGQGTRLTVV.

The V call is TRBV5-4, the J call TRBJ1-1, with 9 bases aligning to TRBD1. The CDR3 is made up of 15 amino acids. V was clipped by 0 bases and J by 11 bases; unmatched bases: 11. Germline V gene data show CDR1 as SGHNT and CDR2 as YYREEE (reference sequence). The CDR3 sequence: CASSLDGQGPQNAFF. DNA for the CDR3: TGTGCCAGCAGCTTGGACGGACAGGGGCCCCAGAACGCTTTCTTT.

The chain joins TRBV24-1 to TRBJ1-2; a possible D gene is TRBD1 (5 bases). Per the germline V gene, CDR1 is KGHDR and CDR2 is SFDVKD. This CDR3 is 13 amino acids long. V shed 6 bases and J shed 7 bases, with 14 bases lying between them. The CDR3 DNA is TGTGCCACCAGTAATGCAGGGCGGTCTGGCTACACCTTC. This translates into CATSNAGRSGYTF.

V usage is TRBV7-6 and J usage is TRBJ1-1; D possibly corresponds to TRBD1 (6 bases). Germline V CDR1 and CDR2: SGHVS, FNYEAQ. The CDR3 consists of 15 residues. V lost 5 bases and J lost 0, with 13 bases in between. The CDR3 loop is CASSGGQQMNTEAFF. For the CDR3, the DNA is TGTGCCAGCAGCGGAGGACAGCAGATGAACACTGAAGCTTTCTTT.

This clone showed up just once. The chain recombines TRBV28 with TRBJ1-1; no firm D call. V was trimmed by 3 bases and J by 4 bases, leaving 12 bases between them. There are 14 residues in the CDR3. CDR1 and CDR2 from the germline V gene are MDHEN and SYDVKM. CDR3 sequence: CASSFRGRSTEAFF. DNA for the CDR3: TGTGCCAGCAGTTTCAGAGGGCGGAGCACTGAAGCTTTCTTT.

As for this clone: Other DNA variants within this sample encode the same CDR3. The CDR3, as DNA: TGTGCCAGCAGTTTGTCGGGCTATGGCTACACCTTC. Translated: CASSLSGYGYTF. This chain uses TRBV28 with TRBJ1-2; D unresolved. This CDR3 has 12 residues. Trimming removed 3 bases from V and 4 bases from J, with 6 bases in between. Germline values: CDR1 MDHEN, CDR2 SYDVKM.

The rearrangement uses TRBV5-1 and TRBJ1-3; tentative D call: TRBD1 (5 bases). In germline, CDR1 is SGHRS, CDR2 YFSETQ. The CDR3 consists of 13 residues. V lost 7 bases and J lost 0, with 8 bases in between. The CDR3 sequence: CASGANSGNTIYF. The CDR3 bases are TGCGCCAGCGGGGCGAACTCTGGAAACACCATATATTTT.

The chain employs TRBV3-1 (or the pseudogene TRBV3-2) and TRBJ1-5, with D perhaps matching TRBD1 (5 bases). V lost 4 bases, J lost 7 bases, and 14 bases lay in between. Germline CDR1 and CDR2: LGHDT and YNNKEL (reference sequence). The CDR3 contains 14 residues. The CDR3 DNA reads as TGTGCCAGCAGCCCTCTACTCGGGGGACAGCCCCAGCATTTT. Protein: CASSPLLGGQPQHF.

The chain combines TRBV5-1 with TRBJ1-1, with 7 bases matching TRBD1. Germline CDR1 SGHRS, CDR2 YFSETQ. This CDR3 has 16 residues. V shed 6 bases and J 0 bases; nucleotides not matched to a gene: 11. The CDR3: CASKAAYRGMNTEAFF. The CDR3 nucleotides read TGCGCCAGCAAAGCCGCCTACAGGGGCATGAACACTGAAGCTTTCTTT.

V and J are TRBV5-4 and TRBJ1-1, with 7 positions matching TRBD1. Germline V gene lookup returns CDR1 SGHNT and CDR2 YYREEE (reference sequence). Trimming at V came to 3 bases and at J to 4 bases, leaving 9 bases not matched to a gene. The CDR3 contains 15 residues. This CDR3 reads CASSYFRGSGTEAFF. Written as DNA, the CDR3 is TGTGCCAGCAGCTATTTCAGGGGGTCGGGCACTGAAGCTTTCTTT.

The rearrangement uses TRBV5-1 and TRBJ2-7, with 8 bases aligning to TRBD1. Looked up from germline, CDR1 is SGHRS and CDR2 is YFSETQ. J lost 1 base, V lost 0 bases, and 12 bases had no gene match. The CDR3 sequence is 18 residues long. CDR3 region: CASSLEPGGPSQSYEQYF. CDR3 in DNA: TGCGCCAGCAGCTTGGAGCCAGGGGGCCCCTCACAATCCTACGAGCAGTACTTC.

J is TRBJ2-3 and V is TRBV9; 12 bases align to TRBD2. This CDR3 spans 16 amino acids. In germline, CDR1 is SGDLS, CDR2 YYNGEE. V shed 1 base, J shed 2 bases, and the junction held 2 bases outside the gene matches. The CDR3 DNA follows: TGTGCCAGCAGCGTACCTAGCGGGGGGGCCACAGATACGCAGTATTTT. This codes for CASSVPSGGATDTQYF.

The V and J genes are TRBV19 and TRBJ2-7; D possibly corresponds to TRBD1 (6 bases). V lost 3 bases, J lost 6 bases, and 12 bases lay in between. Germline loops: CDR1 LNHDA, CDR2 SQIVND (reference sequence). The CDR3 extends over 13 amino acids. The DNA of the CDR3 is TGTGCCAGTAGTATGAGGGGGACGGGCGAGCAGTACTTC. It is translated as CASSMRGTGEQYF.

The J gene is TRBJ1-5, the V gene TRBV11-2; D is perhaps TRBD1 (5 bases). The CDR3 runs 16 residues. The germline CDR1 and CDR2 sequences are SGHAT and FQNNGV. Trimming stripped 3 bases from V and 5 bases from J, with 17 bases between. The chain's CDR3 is CASSFSPGAGDQPQHF. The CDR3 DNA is TGTGCCAGCAGCTTTTCACCTGGGGCCGGTGATCAGCCCCAGCATTTT.

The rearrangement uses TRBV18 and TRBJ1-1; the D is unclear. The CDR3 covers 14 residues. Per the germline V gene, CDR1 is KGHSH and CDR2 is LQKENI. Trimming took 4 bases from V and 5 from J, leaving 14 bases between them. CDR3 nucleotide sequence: TGTGCCAGCTCACATTCAAATGAGGGAACTGAAGCTTTCTTT. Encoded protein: CASSHSNEGTEAFF.

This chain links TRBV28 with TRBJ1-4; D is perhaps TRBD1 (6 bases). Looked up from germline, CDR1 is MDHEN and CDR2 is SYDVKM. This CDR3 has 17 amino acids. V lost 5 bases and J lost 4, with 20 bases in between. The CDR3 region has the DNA TGTGCCAGCAGTGCCCTGGGACGGGGGGCAATTAATGAAAAACTGTTTTTT. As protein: CASSALGRGAINEKLFF. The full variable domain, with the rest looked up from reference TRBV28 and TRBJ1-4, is DVKVTQSSRYLVKRTGEKVFLECVQDMDHENMFWYRQDPGLGLRLIYFSYDVKMKEKGDIPEGYSVSREKKERFSLILESASTNQTSMYLCASSALGRGAINEKLFFGSGTQLSVL.

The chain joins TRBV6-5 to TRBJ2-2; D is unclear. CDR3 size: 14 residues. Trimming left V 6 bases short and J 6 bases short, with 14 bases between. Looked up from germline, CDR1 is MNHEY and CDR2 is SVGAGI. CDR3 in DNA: TGTGCCAGCAGCGCCGAGAGGATTGCCGGGGAGCTGTTTTTT. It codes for CASSAERIAGELFF.

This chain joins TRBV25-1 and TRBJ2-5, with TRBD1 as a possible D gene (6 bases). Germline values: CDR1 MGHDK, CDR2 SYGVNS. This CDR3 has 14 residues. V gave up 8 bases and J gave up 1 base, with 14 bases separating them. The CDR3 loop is CASSDRFTQETQYF. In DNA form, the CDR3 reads TGTGCCAGCTCGGACAGATTCACCCAAGAGACCCAGTACTTC.

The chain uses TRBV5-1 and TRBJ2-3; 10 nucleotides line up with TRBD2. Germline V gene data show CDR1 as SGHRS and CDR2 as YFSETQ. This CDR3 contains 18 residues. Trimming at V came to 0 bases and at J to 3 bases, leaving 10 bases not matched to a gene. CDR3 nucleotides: TGCGCCAGCAGCTTGGCTAGCGGGGGCCTAGCCTCGACAGATACGCAGTATTTT. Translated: CASSLASGGLASTDTQYF.

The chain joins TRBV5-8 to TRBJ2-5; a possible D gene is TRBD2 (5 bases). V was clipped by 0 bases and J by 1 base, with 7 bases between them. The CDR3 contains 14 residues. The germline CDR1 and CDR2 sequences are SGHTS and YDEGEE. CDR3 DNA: TGTGCCAGCAGCTTGGTTGGAGGCCAAGAGACCCAGTACTTC. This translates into CASSLVGGQETQYF.

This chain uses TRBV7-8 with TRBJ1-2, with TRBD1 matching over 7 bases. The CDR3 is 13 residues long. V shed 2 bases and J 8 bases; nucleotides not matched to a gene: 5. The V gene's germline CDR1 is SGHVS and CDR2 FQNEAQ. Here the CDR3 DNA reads TGTGCCAGCAGCTTAACTGGACAGGTGGGCTACACCTTC. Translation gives CASSLTGQVGYTF.

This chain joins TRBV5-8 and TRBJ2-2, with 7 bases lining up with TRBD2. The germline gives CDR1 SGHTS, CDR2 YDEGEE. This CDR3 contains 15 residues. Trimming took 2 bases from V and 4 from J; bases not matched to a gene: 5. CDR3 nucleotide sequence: TGTGCCAGCAGCTTCCAGCGGGGCCCCACCGGGGAGCTGTTTTTT. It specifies CASSFQRGPTGELFF.

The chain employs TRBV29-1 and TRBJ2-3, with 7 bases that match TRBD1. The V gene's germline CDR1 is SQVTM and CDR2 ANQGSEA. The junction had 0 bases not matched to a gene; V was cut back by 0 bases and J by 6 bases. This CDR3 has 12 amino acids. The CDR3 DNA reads TGCAGCGTTGAAGACAGGGGGGATACGCAGTATTTT. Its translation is CSVEDRGDTQYF.

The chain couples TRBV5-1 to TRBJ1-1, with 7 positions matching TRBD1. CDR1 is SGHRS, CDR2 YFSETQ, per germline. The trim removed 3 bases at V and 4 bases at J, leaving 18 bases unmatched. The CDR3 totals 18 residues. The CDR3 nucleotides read TGCGCCAGCAGCTCCTCAGGGGGGCACAGTGACGGTGGCACTGAAGCTTTCTTT. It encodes CASSSSGGHSDGGTEAFF.

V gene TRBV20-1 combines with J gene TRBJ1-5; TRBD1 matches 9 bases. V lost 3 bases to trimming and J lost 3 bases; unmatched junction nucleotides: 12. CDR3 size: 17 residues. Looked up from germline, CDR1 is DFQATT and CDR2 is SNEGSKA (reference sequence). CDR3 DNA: TGCAGTGCTAGTTACGGGACAGGGAGTTTTTACAATCAGCCCCAGCATTTT. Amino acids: CSASYGTGSFYNQPQHF.

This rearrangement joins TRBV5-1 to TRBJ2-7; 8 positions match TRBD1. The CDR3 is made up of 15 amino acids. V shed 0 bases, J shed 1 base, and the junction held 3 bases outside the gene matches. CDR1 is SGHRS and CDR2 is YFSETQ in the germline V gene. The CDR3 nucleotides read TGCGCCAGCAGCTTGGGTGGACAGGGATCCTACGAGCAGTACTTC. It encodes CASSLGGQGSYEQYF.